The rows below give T cell receptor beta chains drawn from one sample of a study of blood T cell repertoires in COVID-19. TCRdb's copy holds only in-frame clones and misses some; the assay was immunoSEQ multiplex PCR. The sample has around 330,000 clones, roughly nine tenths seen once. Sequencing was done on a sample of PBMCs or T cells enriched from blood (not recorded which). The origin of the receptors is a man aged 55 to 70 who had recovered from COVID-19. CDR3s include the opening cysteine and the closing phenylalanine or tryptophan. Each record gives: CDR3 length, D gene, V gene, J gene, clone size, CDR3 protein, CDR3 DNA. The D gene is left open where the match is weak. Clone size, where shown, is once, few, many, or a class for clones that have expanded.

length: 11; D: .; V: TRBV3-1/TRBV3-2; J: TRBJ1-1; size: once; CDR3: CASRQGTEAFF; DNA: TGTGCCAGCAGACAGGGCACTGAAGCTTTCTTT
length: 15; D: TRBD1; V: TRBV6-6; J: TRBJ2-7; size: .; CDR3: CASRGDRGTSYEQYF; DNA: TGTGCCAGCAGAGGGGACAGGGGAACCTCCTACGAGCAGTACTTC
length: 14; D: .; V: TRBV2; J: TRBJ2-7; size: .; CDR3: CAIARGGSSYEQYF; DNA: TGTGCCATCGCGAGGGGGGGCAGCTCCTACGAGCAGTACTTC
length: 14; D: .; V: TRBV3-1/TRBV3-2; J: TRBJ2-5; size: .; CDR3: CASSQGSGWETQYF; DNA: TGTGCCAGCAGCCAAGGAAGCGGTTGGGAGACCCAGTACTTC
length: 20; D: TRBD2; V: TRBV14; J: TRBJ2-3; size: .; CDR3: CASSQVDPGLAGFWGDTQYF; DNA: TGTGCCAGCAGCCAAGTAGATCCGGGACTAGCGGGGTTCTGGGGAGATACGCAGTATTTT
length: 15; D: TRBD1; V: TRBV9; J: TRBJ1-2; size: once; CDR3: CASSSGQGGFYGYTF; DNA: TGTGCCAGCAGCTCCGGACAGGGGGGATTCTATGGCTACACCTTC
length: 18; D: .; V: TRBV4-2; J: TRBJ1-3; size: .; CDR3: CASSQVRTDSSTGNTIYF; DNA: TGTGCCAGCAGCCAAGTAAGGACAGACTCTTCCACTGGAAACACCATATATTTT
length: 16; D: .; V: TRBV15; J: TRBJ1-2; size: few; CDR3: CATSRGPGQRPYGYTF; DNA: TGTGCCACCAGCAGAGGCCCAGGACAGAGACCCTATGGCTACACCTTC
length: 15; D: .; V: TRBV19; J: TRBJ1-4; size: .; CDR3: CASSSRQATNEKLFF; DNA: TGTGCCAGTAGTAGCCGACAGGCAACTAATGAAAAACTGTTTTTT
length: 13; D: .; V: TRBV10-2; J: TRBJ2-2; size: once; CDR3: CASSGSRVGELFF; DNA: TGCGCCAGCAGCGGGAGTCGGGTCGGGGAGCTGTTTTTT
length: 12; D: .; V: TRBV5-8; J: TRBJ1-1; size: .; CDR3: CASSWQGTEAFF; DNA: TGTGCCAGCAGCTGGCAGGGGACTGAAGCTTTCTTT
length: 15; D: TRBD1; V: TRBV7-9; J: TRBJ1-2; size: .; CDR3: CASSLARDREYGYTF; DNA: TGTGCCAGCAGCTTAGCAAGGGACAGGGAGTATGGCTACACCTTC
length: 15; D: .; V: TRBV10-1; J: TRBJ1-1; size: .; CDR3: CASSVRPGADTEAFF; DNA: TGCGCCAGCAGTGTCCGCCCGGGAGCGGACACTGAAGCTTTCTTT
length: 14; D: TRBD2; V: TRBV29-1; J: TRBJ2-7; size: .; CDR3: CSVRTSGSSYEQYF; DNA: TGCAGCGTCCGAACTAGCGGTAGCTCCTACGAGCAGTACTTC
length: 15; D: TRBD1; V: TRBV6-1; J: TRBJ2-1; size: .; CDR3: CASSEPDRVRNEQFF; DNA: TGTGCCAGCAGTGAACCGGACAGGGTTCGCAATGAGCAGTTCTTC
length: 15; D: TRBD1; V: TRBV11-3; J: TRBJ2-2; size: .; CDR3: CASSHRGVDGGELFF; DNA: TGTGCCAGCAGCCACAGGGGCGTGGACGGCGGGGAGCTGTTTTTT
length: 16; D: TRBD1; V: TRBV5-6; J: TRBJ1-4; size: .; CDR3: CASSSRQGAPNEKLFF; DNA: TGTGCCAGCAGCTCCCGACAGGGCGCACCGAATGAAAAACTGTTTTTT
length: 15; D: .; V: TRBV27; J: TRBJ1-2; size: .; CDR3: CASSGRTASNYGYTF; DNA: TGTGCCAGCAGCGGAAGGACAGCCTCTAACTATGGCTACACCTTC
length: 14; D: TRBD1; V: TRBV19; J: TRBJ2-7; size: .; CDR3: CASTLTGRSYEQYF; DNA: TGTGCCAGTACCCTGACAGGGCGTTCCTACGAGCAGTACTTC
length: 15; D: TRBD2; V: TRBV11-3; J: TRBJ2-1; size: .; CDR3: CASSLGTSGINEQFF; DNA: TGTGCCAGCAGCTTAGGGACTAGCGGGATCAATGAGCAGTTCTTC
length: 14; D: .; V: TRBV13; J: TRBJ2-7; size: .; CDR3: CASSLGGATGEQYF; DNA: TGTGCCAGCAGCTTAGGAGGCGCGACGGGTGAGCAGTACTTC
length: 11; D: TRBD2; V: TRBV27; J: TRBJ2-7; size: .; CDR3: CASGTSREQYF; DNA: TGTGCCAGCGGGACTAGTCGCGAGCAGTACTTC
length: 17; D: .; V: TRBV5-4; J: TRBJ2-1; size: .; CDR3: CASSFKHSGSSYNEQFF; DNA: TGTGCCAGCAGCTTCAAGCATAGCGGAAGCTCCTACAATGAGCAGTTCTTC
length: 15; D: TRBD2; V: TRBV7-3; J: TRBJ2-3; size: .; CDR3: CASSLRRGATDTQYF; DNA: TGTGCCAGCAGCTTGAGGCGGGGGGCCACAGATACGCAGTATTTT
length: 15; D: .; V: TRBV2; J: TRBJ2-1; size: .; CDR3: CASSGLAGGGNEQFF; DNA: TGTGCCAGCAGTGGACTGGCGGGTGGAGGTAATGAGCAGTTCTTC
length: 15; D: .; V: TRBV6-5; J: TRBJ1-6; size: .; CDR3: CASSPNWAYNSPLHF; DNA: TGTGCCAGCAGTCCCAATTGGGCGTATAATTCACCCCTCCACTTT
length: 15; D: .; V: TRBV19; J: TRBJ1-5; size: .; CDR3: CASSQEGSSNQPQHF; DNA: TGTGCCAGTAGTCAGGAGGGCAGTAGCAATCAGCCCCAGCATTTT
length: 17; D: TRBD2; V: TRBV19; J: TRBJ2-1; size: .; CDR3: CASSIVRLAGAGNEQFF; DNA: TGTGCCAGTAGTATAGTAAGACTAGCGGGAGCGGGTAATGAGCAGTTCTTC
length: 17; D: .; V: TRBV11-3; J: TRBJ2-3; size: .; CDR3: CASSSLLGLGPTDTQYF; DNA: TGTGCCAGCAGCTCACTCCTGGGACTTGGGCCAACAGATACGCAGTATTTT
length: 16; D: TRBD2; V: TRBV14; J: TRBJ2-2; size: .; CDR3: CASSPRVAGDIGELFF; DNA: TGTGCCAGCAGCCCAAGAGTAGCGGGAGACATCGGGGAGCTGTTTTTT
length: 16; D: .; V: TRBV7-9; J: TRBJ2-3; size: .; CDR3: CASSLARDSRTDTQYF; DNA: TGTGCCAGCAGCTTAGCGAGAGACTCACGCACAGATACGCAGTATTTT
length: 14; D: TRBD1; V: TRBV24-1; J: TRBJ1-2; size: once; CDR3: CATSNRGRDYGYTF; DNA: TGTGCCACCAGTAACAGGGGGCGCGACTATGGCTACACCTTC
length: 15; D: .; V: TRBV9; J: TRBJ1-6; size: .; CDR3: CASRVGQGNNSPLHF; DNA: TGTGCCAGCAGAGTCGGACAAGGGAATAATTCACCCCTCCACTTT
length: 12; D: .; V: TRBV11-3; J: TRBJ2-2; size: many; CDR3: CATQENTGELFF; DNA: TGTGCCACCCAGGAGAACACCGGGGAGCTGTTTTTT
length: 12; D: TRBD2; V: TRBV23-1; J: TRBJ2-7; size: .; CDR3: CARRTRSYEQYF; DNA: TGCGCCCGGCGGACTAGATCCTACGAGCAGTACTTC
length: 13; D: .; V: TRBV12-3/TRBV12-4; J: TRBJ2-1; size: .; CDR3: CASSLRGYNEQFF; DNA: TGTGCCAGCAGTTTACGAGGGTACAATGAGCAGTTCTTC
length: 14; D: .; V: TRBV7-9; J: TRBJ1-3; size: .; CDR3: CAGNRGAPRNTIYF; DNA: TGTGCCGGCAATCGGGGGGCACCTCGAAACACCATATATTTT
length: 13; D: .; V: TRBV20-1; J: TRBJ2-1; size: .; CDR3: CSASPGPLEEQFF; DNA: TGCAGTGCTAGTCCCGGTCCCCTCGAGGAGCAGTTCTTC
length: 16; D: .; V: TRBV11-3; J: TRBJ1-1; size: .; CDR3: CASSFFKGGMNTEAFF; DNA: TGTGCCAGCAGCTTCTTCAAGGGGGGGATGAACACTGAAGCTTTCTTT
length: 13; D: .; V: TRBV7-9; J: TRBJ2-7; size: .; CDR3: CASSVGQPYEQYF; DNA: TGTGCCAGCAGCGTGGGACAACCCTACGAGCAGTACTTC
length: 14; D: .; V: TRBV6-5; J: TRBJ2-7; size: .; CDR3: CASSYAQESSEQYF; DNA: TGTGCCAGCAGTTACGCACAGGAGAGTAGCGAGCAGTACTTC
length: 14; D: .; V: TRBV9; J: TRBJ2-5; size: .; CDR3: CASSVGASQETQYF; DNA: TGTGCCAGCAGCGTTGGGGCTTCCCAAGAGACCCAGTACTTC
length: 14; D: .; V: TRBV6-1; J: TRBJ1-1; size: .; CDR3: CASSEWAPNTEAFF; DNA: TGTGCCAGCAGTGAATGGGCCCCGAACACTGAAGCTTTCTTT
length: 15; D: TRBD1; V: TRBV30; J: TRBJ1-3; size: once; CDR3: CAWTGGHSSGNTIYF; DNA: TGTGCCTGGACAGGGGGCCATAGCTCTGGAAACACCATATATTTT
length: 16; D: .; V: TRBV6-6; J: TRBJ1-5; size: .; CDR3: CASSYSAQPSNQPQHF; DNA: TGTGCCAGCAGTTACTCAGCACAGCCTAGCAATCAGCCCCAGCATTTT
length: 17; D: .; V: TRBV24-1; J: TRBJ2-1; size: .; CDR3: CATSDRGREGGYNEQFF; DNA: TGTGCCACCAGTGATAGGGGACGGGAAGGGGGCTACAATGAGCAGTTCTTC
length: 14; D: .; V: TRBV5-6; J: TRBJ2-7; size: .; CDR3: CASSLVRVPYEQYF; DNA: TGTGCCAGCAGCTTGGTCAGGGTTCCCTACGAGCAGTACTTC
length: 15; D: .; V: TRBV5-4; J: TRBJ1-4; size: .; CDR3: CASTPGGGDNEKLFF; DNA: TGTGCCAGCACCCCCGGGGGAGGGGATAATGAAAAACTGTTTTTT
length: 16; D: TRBD1; V: TRBV7-6; J: TRBJ1-5; size: .; CDR3: CASSLGSDRVGQPQHF; DNA: TGTGCCAGCAGCTTAGGAAGTGACAGGGTAGGACAGCCCCAGCATTTT
length: 15; D: TRBD1; V: TRBV18; J: TRBJ1-5; size: .; CDR3: CASSLDRGSNQPQHF; DNA: TGTGCCAGCTCACTCGACAGGGGTAGCAATCAGCCCCAGCATTTT
length: 14; D: TRBD1; V: TRBV28; J: TRBJ1-1; size: .; CDR3: CASSLTGGRAEAFF; DNA: TGTGCCAGCAGTTTAACAGGGGGCAGGGCTGAAGCTTTCTTT
length: 13; D: .; V: TRBV19; J: TRBJ2-2; size: .; CDR3: CASSISGAGELFF; DNA: TGTGCCAGTAGTATCTCGGGGGCCGGGGAGCTGTTTTTT
length: 13; D: .; V: TRBV11-2; J: TRBJ2-2; size: .; CDR3: CASSLVSTGELFF; DNA: TGTGCCAGCAGCTTAGTTAGCACCGGGGAGCTGTTTTTT
length: 12; D: TRBD1; V: TRBV5-5; J: TRBJ1-1; size: .; CDR3: CASRRGTAEAFF; DNA: TGTGCCAGCAGACGCGGGACAGCTGAAGCTTTCTTT
length: 16; D: .; V: TRBV4-3; J: TRBJ1-2; size: .; CDR3: CASSQDRQLTNYGYTF; DNA: TGCGCCAGCAGCCAAGATAGACAGCTGACTAACTATGGCTACACCTTC
length: 15; D: .; V: TRBV7-2; J: TRBJ2-2; size: .; CDR3: CASSYSSLNTGELFF; DNA: TGTGCCAGCAGCTACTCCTCTCTGAACACCGGGGAGCTGTTTTTT
length: 14; D: TRBD1; V: TRBV6-2/TRBV6-3; J: TRBJ1-1; size: .; CDR3: CASSTGVRFTEAFF; DNA: TGTGCCAGCAGTACAGGGGTTCGTTTCACTGAAGCTTTCTTT
length: 16; D: TRBD2; V: TRBV11-2; J: TRBJ2-2; size: .; CDR3: CASSGGLAGGLGELFF; DNA: TGTGCCAGCAGCGGAGGACTAGCGGGGGGGCTTGGGGAGCTGTTTTTT